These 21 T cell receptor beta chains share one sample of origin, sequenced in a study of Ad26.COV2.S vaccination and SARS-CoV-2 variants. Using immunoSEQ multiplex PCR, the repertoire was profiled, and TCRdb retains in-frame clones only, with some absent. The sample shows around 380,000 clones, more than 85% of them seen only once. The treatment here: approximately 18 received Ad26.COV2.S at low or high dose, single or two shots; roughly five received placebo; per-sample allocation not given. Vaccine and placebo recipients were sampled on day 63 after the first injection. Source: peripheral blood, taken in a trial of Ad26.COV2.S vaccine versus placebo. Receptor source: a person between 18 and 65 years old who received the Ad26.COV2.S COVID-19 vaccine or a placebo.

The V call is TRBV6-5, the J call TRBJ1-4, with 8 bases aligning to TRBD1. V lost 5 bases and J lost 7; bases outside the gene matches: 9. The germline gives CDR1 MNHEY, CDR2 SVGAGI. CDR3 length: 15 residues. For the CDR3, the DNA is TGTGCCAGCAGTCCCATCGGACAGGGTGGTGAAAAACTGTTTTTT. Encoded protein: CASSPIGQGGEKLFF.

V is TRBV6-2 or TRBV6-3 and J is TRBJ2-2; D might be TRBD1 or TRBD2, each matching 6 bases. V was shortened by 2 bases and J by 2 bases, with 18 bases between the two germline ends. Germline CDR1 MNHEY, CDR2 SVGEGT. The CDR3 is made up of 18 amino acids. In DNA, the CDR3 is TGTGCCAGCAGTTACCCCCCTTGGGGGGCCAGAAACACCGGGGAGCTGTTTTTT. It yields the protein CASSYPPWGARNTGELFF.

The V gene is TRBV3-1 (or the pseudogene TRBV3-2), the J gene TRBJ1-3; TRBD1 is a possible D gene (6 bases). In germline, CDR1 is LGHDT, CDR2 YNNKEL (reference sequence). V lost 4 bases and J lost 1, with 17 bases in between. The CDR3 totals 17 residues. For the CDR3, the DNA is TGTGCCAGCAGCCCCCCATTGCAGGGGAAGTCTGGAAACACCATATATTTT. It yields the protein CASSPPLQGKSGNTIYF.

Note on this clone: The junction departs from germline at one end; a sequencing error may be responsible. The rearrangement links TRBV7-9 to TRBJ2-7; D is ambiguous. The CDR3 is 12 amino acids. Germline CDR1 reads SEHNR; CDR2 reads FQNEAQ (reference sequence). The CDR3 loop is CASSLGLSRADF. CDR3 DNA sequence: TGTGCCAGCAGCTTAGGTTTGTCAAGGGCGGACTTC.

The CDR3 DNA sequence: TGTGCCAGCAGCTTAGTAAGGACAGGGAACTATGGCTACACCTTC. Its protein product is CASSLVRTGNYGYTF. The rearrangement links TRBV11-2 to TRBJ1-2; 8 bases match TRBD1. V lost 1 base to trimming and J lost 2 bases; unmatched junction nucleotides: 3. Germline V lookup: CDR1 SGHAT, CDR2 FQNNGV. The length of the CDR3 is 15 residues.

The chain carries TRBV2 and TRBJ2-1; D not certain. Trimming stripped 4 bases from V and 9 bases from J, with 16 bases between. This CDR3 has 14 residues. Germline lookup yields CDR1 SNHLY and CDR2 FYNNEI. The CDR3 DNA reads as TGTGCCAGCAGTGTGATGCAGAACGTGGGTGAGCAGTTCTTC. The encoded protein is CASSVMQNVGEQFF.

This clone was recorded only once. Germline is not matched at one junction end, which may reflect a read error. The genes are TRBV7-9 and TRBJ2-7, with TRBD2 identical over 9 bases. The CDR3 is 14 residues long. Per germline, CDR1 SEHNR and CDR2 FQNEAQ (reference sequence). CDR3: CASSPGTSSHEQYF. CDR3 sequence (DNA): TGTGCCAGCAGCCCCGGGACTAGCTCCCACGAGCAGTACTTC.

CDR3 sequence: CASSVSHEGAGNQPQHF. CDR3 bases: TGTGCCAGCAGTGTAAGCCATGAGGGGGCTGGCAATCAGCCCCAGCATTTT. The rearrangement links TRBV2 to TRBJ1-5; the match to TRBD1 covers 7 bases. The CDR3 consists of 17 residues. Germline CDR1 and CDR2: SNHLY and FYNNEI. The J segment lost 2 bases and the V segment lost 4 bases, leaving 11 bases of the junction unmatched.

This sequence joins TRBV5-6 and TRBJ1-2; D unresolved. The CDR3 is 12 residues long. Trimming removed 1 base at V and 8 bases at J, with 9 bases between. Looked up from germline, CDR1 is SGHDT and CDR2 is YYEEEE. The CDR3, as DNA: TGTGCCAGCAGCTTGCGGGCGGGGGGCTACACCTTC. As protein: CASSLRAGGYTF.

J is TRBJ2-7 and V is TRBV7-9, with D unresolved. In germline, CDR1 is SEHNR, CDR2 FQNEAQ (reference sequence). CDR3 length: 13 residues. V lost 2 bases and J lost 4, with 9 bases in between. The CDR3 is CASSLMNTYEQYF. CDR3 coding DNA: TGTGCCAGCAGCTTAATGAATACGTACGAGCAGTACTTC.

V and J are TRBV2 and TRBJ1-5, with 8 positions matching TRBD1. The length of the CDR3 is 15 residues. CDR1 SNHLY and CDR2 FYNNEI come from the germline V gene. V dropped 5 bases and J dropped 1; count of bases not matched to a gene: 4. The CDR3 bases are TGTGCCAGCAGTTTGGACAGGGTGAGCAATCAGCCCCAGCATTTT. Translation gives CASSLDRVSNQPQHF.

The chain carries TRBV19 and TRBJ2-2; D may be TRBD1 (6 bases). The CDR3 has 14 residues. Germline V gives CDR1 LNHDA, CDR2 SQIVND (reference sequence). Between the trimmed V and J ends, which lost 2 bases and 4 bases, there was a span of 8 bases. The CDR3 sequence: CASSIRGSTGELFF. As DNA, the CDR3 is TGTGCCAGTAGTATAAGGGGGAGCACCGGGGAGCTGTTTTTT.

This chain's CDR3 is CASSDPVRDYNEQFF. The CDR3 DNA reads TGTGCCAGCAGTGACCCTGTGCGGGACTACAATGAGCAGTTCTTC. This chain uses TRBV6-1 with TRBJ2-1, with D possibly matching TRBD2 (6 bases). CDR1 MNHNS and CDR2 SASEGT come from the germline V gene. Trimming cost V 3 bases and J 3 bases, with 12 bases left between them. The CDR3 is 15 residues long.

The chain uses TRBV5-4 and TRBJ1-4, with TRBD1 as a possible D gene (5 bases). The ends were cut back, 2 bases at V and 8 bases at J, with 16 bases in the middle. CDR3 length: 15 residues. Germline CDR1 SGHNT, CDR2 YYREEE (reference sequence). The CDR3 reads CASSFAGTGEEKLFF. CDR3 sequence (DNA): TGTGCCAGCAGCTTCGCCGGGACCGGAGAGGAAAAACTGTTTTTT.

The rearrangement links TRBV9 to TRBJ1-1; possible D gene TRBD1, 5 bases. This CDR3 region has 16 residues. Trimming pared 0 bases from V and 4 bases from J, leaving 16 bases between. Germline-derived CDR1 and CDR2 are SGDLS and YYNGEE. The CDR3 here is CASSVVRLQGGTEAFF. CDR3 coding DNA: TGTGCCAGCAGCGTAGTTCGCCTGCAGGGAGGCACTGAAGCTTTCTTT.

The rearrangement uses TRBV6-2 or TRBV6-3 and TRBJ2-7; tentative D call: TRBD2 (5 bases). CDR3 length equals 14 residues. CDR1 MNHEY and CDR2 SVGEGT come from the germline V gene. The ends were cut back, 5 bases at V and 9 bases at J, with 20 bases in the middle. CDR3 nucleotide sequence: TGTGCCAGCAGTACCGGGGATGGTGGTCGGGTGCAGTACTTC. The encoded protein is CASSTGDGGRVQYF.

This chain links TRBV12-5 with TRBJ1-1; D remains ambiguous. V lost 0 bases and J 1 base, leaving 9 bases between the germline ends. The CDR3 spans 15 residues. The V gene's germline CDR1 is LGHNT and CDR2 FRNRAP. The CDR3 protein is CASGLVPDENTEAFF. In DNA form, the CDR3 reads TGTGCTAGTGGTTTGGTGCCGGACGAGAACACTGAAGCTTTCTTT.

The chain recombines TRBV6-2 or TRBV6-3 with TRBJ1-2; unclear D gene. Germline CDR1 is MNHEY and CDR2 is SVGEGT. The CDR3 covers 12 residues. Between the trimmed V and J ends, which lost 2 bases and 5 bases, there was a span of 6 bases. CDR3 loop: CASSYGPYGYTF. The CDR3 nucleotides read TGTGCCAGCAGTTACGGACCGTATGGCTACACCTTC.

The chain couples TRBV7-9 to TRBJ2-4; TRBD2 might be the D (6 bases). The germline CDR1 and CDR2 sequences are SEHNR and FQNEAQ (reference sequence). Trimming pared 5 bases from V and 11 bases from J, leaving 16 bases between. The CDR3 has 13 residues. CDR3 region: CASSPLTRVLQYF. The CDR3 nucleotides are TGTGCCAGCAGCCCCCTGACTAGGGTGCTTCAGTACTTC.

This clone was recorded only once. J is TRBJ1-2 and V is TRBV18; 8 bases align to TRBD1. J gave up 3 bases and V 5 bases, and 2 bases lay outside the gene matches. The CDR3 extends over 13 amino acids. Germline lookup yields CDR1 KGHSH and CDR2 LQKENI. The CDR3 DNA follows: TGTGCCAGCTCAGCGACAGGGGACTATGGCTACACCTTC. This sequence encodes CASSATGDYGYTF.

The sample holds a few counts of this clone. The CDR3 coding sequence is TGTGCCAGCAGCCTGGACGGGAAGACGCCCCAGCATTTT. Its protein is CASSLDGKTPQHF. The chain employs TRBV5-4 and TRBJ1-5; D gene uncertain. Germline V gene data show CDR1 as SGHNT and CDR2 as YYREEE (reference sequence). This CDR3 is 13 amino acids long. With 4 bases removed from V and 9 bases from J, the gap between germline ends came to 14 bases.